The present T cell receptor beta chain was sequenced within a study of T cells after yellow fever vaccination. Study-level points and caveats: Most primary-vaccination clones recurred post-booster (roughly 96% CD4, about 87% CD8).

This clonotype occurred once. Its specificity is not known. At one end the junction does not follow the germline gene, possibly because of a read error. A process of 5'RACE template switching, which added a universal primer site and UMIs, was used to make TCR cDNA. TCRdb used MiXCR to reprocess the 5' RACE reads, holding one entry per CDR3 protein. The sample contains around 590,000 distinct CDR3 sequences, approximately 13% of which appear only once. The CDR3 consists of 16 residues. From germline, CDR1 is MNHEY and CDR2 SMNVEV (reference sequence). V gene TRBV27 combines with J gene TRBJ2-5; D gene unclear. Material: PBMCs, obtained on the day of the yellow fever booster vaccination. The receptor's source is a man aged 25-40 years who received the YFV17D yellow fever vaccine. The CDR3, as DNA: TGTGCCAGCAGTTTATCGATACCAGTGTACCAAGGGACCCAGTACTTC. This encodes CASSLSIPVYQGTQYF.